This entry is about one TCR beta chain. Its target antigen remains unknown. Per-base qualities were not stored, and no clone one base away is much larger. From cysteine to phenylalanine, the CDR3 is 14 amino acids long. The only DNA kept is the CDR3, 42 bases in frame from the first base. Based on the germline V gene (reference sequence), the CDR1 and CDR2 sequences are LNHNV and YYDKDF. The V end loses 4 bases and the J end loses 3 bases, and a stretch of 9 bases separates them. This record belongs to a study of OX40 agonist ivuxolimab in advanced cancers. About the full investigation: Ivuxolimab was a fully human IgG2 agonistic monoclonal antibody targeting the costimulatory receptor OX40 (CD134). Intravenous ivuxolimab was administered to patients every 2 weeks at six dose levels: 0.01, 0.1, 0.3, 1.5, 3 and 10 mg/kg. Among the 52 dose-escalation patients, 19 had hepatocellular carcinoma, about 15 melanoma, 9 renal cell carcinoma and 9 head and neck cancer. In the dose-escalation cohort, around four fifths of patients were male, and the mean age was approximately 60 years with a range of about 20 to 90. Prior anti-PD-1, anti-PD-L1 or anti-CTLA-4 therapy was permitted, and 30% to 50% of dose-escalation patients had received checkpoint inhibitors. Partial responses occurred in three dose-escalation patients, of whom one had hepatocellular carcinoma and two had cutaneous melanoma. The purpose of peripheral TCRbeta sequencing was to test whether ivuxolimab changed TCR sequence diversity and led to clonal T-cell expansion. The paper describes the monotherapy dose-escalation part (N of about 57 patients) of the phase I trial of ivuxolimab. Broad study findings and their caveats: Antigen specificity was not determined for the clonally expanded peripheral T cells. At doses of 0.1 to 3.0 mg/kg, clonal expansion of both CD4+ and CD8+ T cells in blood was seen between baseline and week 6. Low levels of normalized T-cell clonal expansion were also shown by some nonresponding patients. After ivuxolimab, expanded clones were on average more numerous among CD8+ T cells than among CD4+ T cells. In partial responders in the 0.1-3.0 mg/kg groups, normalized peripheral clonal expansion was found to be among the lowest, especially among CD8+ T cells.

Genomic DNA was isolated from the sorted cells so that the TCRbeta CDR3 region could be sequenced. The immunoSEQ Assay was used for sequencing of TCRbeta CDR3 regions. TCRdb limited this immuneACCESS table to in-frame rearrangements with V and J called. A share of clones is missing; checked studies link under half to unresolved V genes, and the rest is unexplained. A total of 45,000 to 60,000 clones appear in this sample, 70% to 80% of them only once. The ten largest clones represent 4% to 4.5% of the sample. The trial excluded patients who had a history of autoimmune disease or who were on systemic immunosuppression. In every dose cohort, peripheral blood was drawn for TCR sequencing at baseline, cycle 4 day 1, and cycle 7 day 1. Samples came from an open-label, multicenter, first-in-human phase I dose-escalation trial of ivuxolimab. Adults with locally advanced or metastatic melanoma, renal cell carcinoma, hepatocellular carcinoma or head and neck squamous cell carcinoma were enrolled in the trial. CD4+ and CD8+ T cells were sorted separately from peripheral blood before TCR sequencing.

The rearrangement joined TRBV15 to TRBJ2-2, with the D gene not confidently named. The source is an adult with an advanced solid tumor such as melanoma, head and neck, liver or kidney cancer. Specimen: CD4+ or CD8+ T cells sorted from blood, collected in a trial of the OX40 agonist ivuxolimab. The CDR3 region has the sequence CATSTDGYTGELFF. The nucleotide sequence is given as TGTGCCACCAGCACCGACGGATACACCGGGGAGCTGTTTTTT.